This entry lists 17 T cell receptor beta chains sequenced from one sample in a study of beta chain features in type 1 diabetes. These receptors are not linked to any known antigen. General study results and limits: Moderately but significantly shorter TCRB CDR3s were found in Type 1 diabetes patients in all four CD4+ subsets.

Reverse transcribing all isolated RNA meant expressed TCRB transcripts were sequenced. Using immunoSEQ multiplex PCR, the repertoire was profiled, and TCRdb retains in-frame clones only, with some absent. The repertoire has about 150,000 clones, 9% to 10% of them found once; the top ten carry under 0.85%. Sequencing was carried out using central memory CD4+ T cells from blood. The source is a woman aged 25 to 45 with type 1 diabetes.

The genes are TRBV29-1 and TRBJ1-2; TRBD1 matches 10 bases. The germline gives CDR1 SQVTM, CDR2 ANQGSEA. The CDR3 loop spans 13 amino acids. The junction had 2 bases not matched to a gene; V was cut back by 5 bases and J by 2 bases. The CDR3 sequence is CSVWTGGNYGYTF. The CDR3 DNA sequence: TGCAGCGTTTGGACAGGGGGGAACTATGGCTACACCTTC.

There are a few counts of this clone. V gene TRBV7-9 combines with J gene TRBJ1-4; D is undetermined. The CDR3 spans 13 residues. Germline CDR1 and CDR2: SEHNR and FQNEAQ (reference sequence). The V gene lost 3 bases and the J gene lost 6 bases, with 8 bases spanning the gap. CDR3 DNA: TGTGCCAGCAGCTTTTCCGGGTATGAAAAACTGTTTTTT. It yields the protein CASSFSGYEKLFF.

The V call is TRBV5-4, the J call TRBJ2-1; D ambiguous. In germline, CDR1 is SGHNT, CDR2 YYREEE (reference sequence). Between the trimmed V and J ends, which lost 2 bases and 0 bases, there was a span of 3 bases. The CDR3 is 13 amino acids. CDR3 bases: TGTGCCAGCAGCTTTTACTCCTACAATGAGCAGTTCTTC. Its translation is CASSFYSYNEQFF.

V is TRBV19 and J is TRBJ2-3; D perhaps matches TRBD2 (5 bases). The CDR3 extends over 14 amino acids. Trimming pared 6 bases from V and 4 bases from J, leaving 14 bases between. The germline gives CDR1 LNHDA, CDR2 SQIVND (reference sequence). CDR3 in DNA: TGTGCCAGTAGGAGGGTGTCGGGCGCAGATACGCAGTATTTT. Residues: CASRRVSGADTQYF.

This clone has a handful of counts. The chain links TRBV5-1 to TRBJ2-7, with 10 bases matching TRBD2. The CDR3 sequence is 14 residues long. Looked up from germline, CDR1 is SGHRS and CDR2 is YFSETQ. Trimming at V came to 1 base and at J to 5 bases, leaving 3 bases not matched to a gene. In DNA, the CDR3 is TGCGCCAGCAGCTTGCGGCTAGCGGGAGACGAGCAGTACTTC. This codes for CASSLRLAGDEQYF.

This clone was seen a handful of times. This sample also contains other DNA sequences that code for the same CDR3. V gene TRBV5-6 combines with J gene TRBJ1-2, with 9 nucleotides matching TRBD1. From germline, CDR1 is SGHDT and CDR2 YYEEEE. The CDR3 contains 14 residues. J lost 2 bases, V lost 4 bases, and 3 bases had no gene match. The CDR3 DNA follows: TGTGCCAGCAGCCCGGGACAGGGCAACTATGGCTACACCTTC. Residues: CASSPGQGNYGYTF.

This clone was seen a handful of times. V is TRBV6-6 and J is TRBJ2-7; TRBD2 matches 13 bases. Trimming at V came to 6 bases and at J to 7 bases, leaving 9 bases not matched to a gene. CDR1 and CDR2 (germline): MNHNY, SVGAGI (reference sequence). The CDR3 is 15 amino acids. The CDR3 coding sequence is TGTGCCAGCAGAAGACCGGGACTAGCGGGAAGTGAGCAGTACTTC. Translation: CASRRPGLAGSEQYF.

This chain joins TRBV19 and TRBJ2-1, with D perhaps matching TRBD2 (5 bases). The ends were cut back, 5 bases at V and 4 bases at J, with 18 bases in the middle. Germline-derived CDR1 and CDR2 are LNHDA and SQIVND (reference sequence). This CDR3 comprises 16 residues. Written as DNA, the CDR3 is TGTGCCAGTAGTGCCACCCCAGCGGACCGATACAATGAGCAGTTCTTC. It translates to CASSATPADRYNEQFF.

J is TRBJ2-1 and V is TRBV4-1; TRBD2 aligns across 10 bases. The germline gives CDR1 MGHRA, CDR2 YSYEKL. The junction had 5 bases not matched to a gene; V was cut back by 0 bases and J by 3 bases. The CDR3 extends over 17 amino acids. In DNA form, the CDR3 reads TGCGCCAGCAGCCAAGACGCTAGCGGGGGCTTCTACAATGAGCAGTTCTTC. It specifies CASSQDASGGFYNEQFF.

This clone occurred a few times. The chain recombines TRBV5-1 with TRBJ2-1, with 11 bases matching TRBD2. V shed 1 base, J shed 5 bases, and the junction held 2 bases outside the gene matches. Per the germline V gene, CDR1 is SGHRS and CDR2 is YFSETQ. The CDR3 is made up of 15 amino acids. The CDR3 here is CASSLMTSGNNEQFF. The CDR3 DNA follows: TGCGCCAGCAGCTTGATGACTAGCGGGAACAATGAGCAGTTCTTC.

This clone was seen a handful of times. V and J are TRBV19 and TRBJ2-7; the match to TRBD2 covers 9 bases. CDR1 is LNHDA, CDR2 SQIVND, per germline (reference sequence). Trimming took 5 bases from V and 4 from J; bases not matched to a gene: 9. This CDR3 spans 15 amino acids. Here the CDR3 reads CASSLLAGEGYEQYF. The CDR3 DNA is TGTGCCAGTAGTCTCTTAGCGGGAGAAGGTTACGAGCAGTACTTC.

V and J are TRBV5-1 and TRBJ1-1, with TRBD1 matching over 12 bases. Trimming removed 6 bases from V and 5 bases from J; junction bases left unmatched: 14. Germline lookup yields CDR1 SGHRS and CDR2 YFSETQ. There are 17 residues in the CDR3. CDR3 DNA: TGCGCCAGCACCGACCCCGGGACAGGGGGCGTCGGGACTGAAGCTTTCTTT. As protein: CASTDPGTGGVGTEAFF.

The table lists this clone with a few counts. The CDR3 spells CASRADRATAEAFF. CDR3 nucleotides: TGCGCCAGCAGGGCAGACAGGGCGACCGCTGAAGCTTTCTTT. The gene calls are TRBV5-1 and TRBJ1-1, with 7 bases lining up with TRBD1. V was clipped by 5 bases and J by 6 bases; unmatched bases: 10. CDR3 length: 14 amino acids. CDR1 SGHRS and CDR2 YFSETQ come from the germline V gene.

This clone appeared a few times. The chain couples TRBV2 to TRBJ2-5; D might be TRBD2 (6 bases). Per the germline V gene, CDR1 is SNHLY and CDR2 is FYNNEI. With 6 bases removed from V and 1 base from J, the gap between germline ends came to 12 bases. The CDR3 has 14 residues. In DNA, the CDR3 is TGTGCCAGCAGGGGCCGGGAGTCCCAAGAGACCCAGTACTTC. This translates into CASRGRESQETQYF. Using reference TRBV2 and TRBJ2-5 for the parts outside the CDR3, the full variable domain is EPEVTQTPSHQVTQMGQEVILRCVPISNHLYFYWYRQILGQKVEFLVSFYNNEISEKSEIFDDQFSVERPDGSNFTLKIRSTKLEDSAMYFCASRGRESQETQYFGPGTRLLVL.

This clone appeared many times. The chain has TRBV21-1 and TRBJ2-7; the D segment call TRBD2 is taken from the table without a DNA check. TRBV21-1 is designated a pseudogene. This CDR3 has 11 residues. The CDR3 coding sequence is TGTGCCAGCAGCACCGGCTACGAGCAGTACTTC. It translates to CASSTGYEQYF.

This clone was counted a few times. J is TRBJ2-1 and V is TRBV18; D might be TRBD1 (6 bases). Germline lookup yields CDR1 KGHSH and CDR2 LQKENI. The CDR3 has 14 residues. The ends were cut back, 3 bases at V and 5 bases at J, with 11 bases in the middle. DNA of the CDR3: TGTGCCAGCTCACCGGTTAGGACAGACAATGAGCAGTTCTTC. This sequence encodes CASSPVRTDNEQFF.

This chain uses TRBV18 with TRBJ2-7; 10 nucleotides line up with TRBD2. The CDR3 runs to 15 residues. The J segment lost 6 bases and the V segment lost 4 bases, leaving 9 bases of the junction unmatched. The germline CDR1 and CDR2 sequences are KGHSH and LQKENI. Here the CDR3 reads CASSLSSGSGLEQYF. The CDR3 DNA sequence: TGTGCCAGCTCACTTTCTAGCGGGAGCGGGCTCGAGCAGTACTTC.